These 15 T cell receptor beta chains came from one sample sequenced in a study of blood T cell repertoires in COVID-19. Repertoires were generated with immunoSEQ multiplex PCR, while TCRdb's copy carries only in-frame clones and drops some. The sample comprises 110,000 to 150,000 clones, 60% to 85% of which are singletons, and 1.9% rests with the top ten. The sample consisted of peripheral blood. These receptors were taken from a woman aged 60-75 years with acute or convalescent COVID-19.

The chain's CDR3 is CASSSQTPHNEQFF. For the CDR3, the DNA is TGTGCCAGCAGTTCGCAGACTCCTCACAATGAGCAGTTCTTC. This chain connects TRBV28 to TRBJ2-1; D is ambiguous. The CDR3 contains 14 residues. The V and J ends lost 4 bases and 5 bases respectively, with 12 bases between them. Per germline, CDR1 MDHEN and CDR2 SYDVKM.

The CDR3 sequence: CASSPQTSGVTDTQYF. Written as DNA, the CDR3 is TGTGCCAGCAGCCCCCAGACTAGCGGAGTCACAGATACGCAGTATTTT. This sequence joins TRBV28 and TRBJ2-3; TRBD2 aligns across 9 bases. This CDR3 is 16 amino acids long. V lost 6 bases, J lost 2 bases, and 9 bases stayed unmatched. Germline CDR1 and CDR2: MDHEN and SYDVKM.

This chain joins TRBV7-6 and TRBJ2-7; D is perhaps TRBD1 (5 bases). Germline V gene sequence: CDR1 SGHVS, CDR2 FNYEAQ. The CDR3 sequence is 15 residues long. V was clipped by 2 bases and J by 1 base, with 12 bases between them. The CDR3 is CASSLTSDNSYEQYF. As DNA, the CDR3 is TGTGCCAGCAGCTTAACCTCGGACAATTCCTACGAGCAGTACTTC.

V is TRBV7-2 and J is TRBJ2-2; 9 bases agree with TRBD2. Germline V gene data show CDR1 as SGHTA and CDR2 as FQGNSA. After removal of 5 bases from V and 5 bases from J, the junction contained 6 bases not matched to a gene. The CDR3 has 15 amino acids. The CDR3 here is CASSPRTSETGELFF. The CDR3 DNA reads as TGTGCCAGCAGCCCTAGGACTAGCGAAACCGGGGAGCTGTTTTTT.

The chain recombines TRBV14 with TRBJ2-5; the match to TRBD2 covers 7 bases. Losses at the gene ends were 1 base for V and 5 bases for J; bases not matched to a gene: 7. This CDR3 has 15 amino acids. Germline V CDR1 and CDR2: SGHDN, FVKESK. The CDR3 here is CASSQARGGWETQYF. CDR3 DNA sequence: TGTGCCAGCAGCCAAGCGAGGGGAGGGTGGGAGACCCAGTACTTC.

This clone was recorded once. The genes are TRBV7-3 and TRBJ2-3; TRBD2 aligns across 7 bases. This CDR3 has 17 residues. Germline-derived CDR1 and CDR2 are SGHTA and FQGTGA. Germline trimming cut 5 bases from V and 6 bases from J; bases unmatched to any gene: 17. Here the CDR3 reads CASSPWGREVPSDTQYF. In nucleotides, the CDR3 is TGTGCCAGCAGCCCATGGGGCCGGGAGGTGCCTTCGGATACGCAGTATTTT.

The chain carries TRBV10-2 and TRBJ1-5; D not resolved. V was pared by 6 bases and J by 1 base, with 22 bases between. The CDR3 runs 18 residues. Germline lookup yields CDR1 WSHSY and CDR2 SAAADI. The CDR3 sequence: CASSPGPGVASSNQPQHF. In DNA form, the CDR3 reads TGCGCCAGCAGCCCCGGCCCCGGGGTGGCTTCGAGCAATCAGCCCCAGCATTTT.

The chain uses TRBV27 and TRBJ2-2; 10 bases align to TRBD2. J was trimmed by 6 bases and V by 5 bases; bases with no gene match: 9. Germline V CDR1 and CDR2: MNHEY, SMNVEV (reference sequence). This CDR3 is built from 16 residues. The CDR3 sequence: CASSGASGRGAGELFF. CDR3 nucleotides: TGTGCCAGCAGTGGAGCTAGCGGGAGAGGCGCCGGGGAGCTGTTTTTT.

The chain uses TRBV3-1 (or the pseudogene TRBV3-2) and TRBJ1-5, with unresolved D. The CDR3 is 14 residues long. V lost 2 bases, J lost 7 bases, and 12 bases lay in between. Germline lookup yields CDR1 LGHDT and CDR2 YNNKEL (reference sequence). The CDR3 bases are TGTGCCAGCAGCCAATCCAGGAGGGTCCAGCCCCAGCATTTT. Protein sequence: CASSQSRRVQPQHF.

The chain employs TRBV15 and TRBJ1-6; the D gene is possibly TRBD1 (5 bases). V was cut by 2 bases and J by 4 bases, with 6 bases left in between. CDR3 length equals 14 residues. CDR1 and CDR2 (germline): LNHNV, YYDKDF (reference sequence). DNA of the CDR3: TGTGCCACCAGCAGATCAGGGTATAATTCACCCCTCCACTTT. Translated: CATSRSGYNSPLHF.

This chain connects TRBV5-8 to TRBJ1-1, with D perhaps TRBD1 (5 bases). Looked up from germline, CDR1 is SGHTS and CDR2 is YDEGEE. V shed 2 bases and J shed 7 bases, with 6 bases lying between them. CDR3 size: 11 residues. CDR3 sequence (DNA): TGTGCCAGCAGCTTTACAGGTGAAGCTTTCTTT. It yields the protein CASSFTGEAFF.

The rearrangement joins TRBV28 to TRBJ1-1; D perhaps matches TRBD1 (6 bases). Trimming shortened V by 2 bases and J by 5 bases, and 12 bases separated the two germline ends. Germline values: CDR1 MDHEN, CDR2 SYDVKM. There are 14 residues in the CDR3. The CDR3 sequence is CASSLPLTGTEAFF. CDR3 nucleotides: TGTGCCAGCAGTTTACCCCTAACAGGGACTGAAGCTTTCTTT.

The chain carries TRBV27 and TRBJ1-1; TRBD1 is a possible D gene (5 bases). The CDR3 is 15 residues long. Germline V lookup: CDR1 MNHEY, CDR2 SMNVEV (reference sequence). V gave up 3 bases and J gave up 2 bases, with 13 bases separating them. This CDR3 reads CASSFLPQGNTEAFF. DNA of the CDR3: TGTGCCAGCAGTTTCCTCCCCCAGGGTAACACTGAAGCTTTCTTT.

The J gene is TRBJ1-1, the V gene TRBV19, with D possibly being TRBD1 (6 bases). CDR1 is LNHDA, CDR2 SQIVND, per germline (reference sequence). The CDR3 runs 11 residues. V was trimmed by 6 bases and J by 11 bases, leaving 13 bases between them. CDR3 coding DNA: TGTGCCAGTAGGTGGGGGCCTGGGGCTTTCTTT. This codes for CASRWGPGAFF. The variable domain in full, with the rest retrieved from reference TRBV19 and TRBJ1-1, is DGGITQSPKYLFRKEGQNVTLSCEQNLNHDAMYWYRQDPGQGLRLIYYSQIVNDFQKGDIAEGYSVSREKKESFPLTVTSAQKNPTAFYLCASRWGPGAFFGQGTRLTVV.

The rearrangement uses TRBV15 and TRBJ1-5; D remains ambiguous. Deletions cut 4 bases from V and 1 base from J, with 14 bases between. Germline loops: CDR1 LNHNV, CDR2 YYDKDF (reference sequence). The CDR3 consists of 16 residues. CDR3 residues: CATSTFRLKSNQPQHF. The CDR3 region has the DNA TGTGCCACCAGCACCTTCAGGCTGAAAAGCAATCAGCCCCAGCATTTT.